Sequencing of this TCR beta chain was carried out in a study of beta chain features in type 1 diabetes. Broader study findings: It was not settled here whether HLA type affects TCRB rearrangement. Reduced insertions and increased deletions marked VDJ junctions in type 1 diabetes patients.

Note on this clone: Antigen specificity is unknown.

Germline V gives CDR1 SNHLY, CDR2 FYNNEI. Trimming shortened V by 7 bases and J by 1 base, and 22 bases separated the two germline ends. The CDR3 is 17 residues long. Sequenced material consisted of expressed TCRB transcripts (all of the isolated RNA was reverse transcribed). Clones were read by immunoSEQ multiplex PCR, and TCRdb kept only the in-frame ones, dropping some. The sample contains roughly 300,000 clones, 8% of which appear only once. The rearrangement links TRBV2 to TRBJ2-5, with a possible D match to TRBD1 (5 bases). Sequencing was done on a sample of central memory CD4+ T cells from blood. This receptor was obtained from a woman in her late teens or twenties in good health. The CDR3 reads CASNPDRVSRPQETQYF. The CDR3 DNA reads as TGTGCCAGCAATCCAGACAGAGTCTCGCGGCCCCAAGAGACCCAGTACTTC.